The sequence of this T cell receptor (beta chain) was determined in a study of blood T cell repertoires in COVID-19. Study-level information: From T cells, B-cell-depleted T cells, or PBMCs came the material, which was cDNA or gDNA.

Original handling: Estimates of nucleated cell counts were drawn from the amplification of reference gene primers. The assay was immunoSEQ multiplex PCR, and TCRdb's table has in-frame clones only and misses some. V, J and clone size were drawn from that table, and D and trimming were deduced from the DNA. The table records about 220,000 clones, approximately 90% of them present only once. V dropped 10 bases and J dropped 2; count of bases not matched to a gene: 6. CDR3 size: 13 residues. Germline CDR1 is SNHLY and CDR2 is FYNNEI. In regard to this clone: Other DNA sequences from this sample encode an identical CDR3 as well.

Participants, 18 to 89 years old, spanned more than 20 US areas. Clinical history as reported by participants underpinned cohort assignment. The TCR was taken from a woman in her 30s with acute COVID-19. The rearrangement uses TRBV2 and TRBJ2-3, with 7 bases identical to TRBD2. The specimen was PBMCs or T cells enriched from blood (not recorded which). CDR3 residues: CATVSGDTDTQYF. The CDR3 DNA reads as TGTGCCACCGTGAGCGGGGACACAGATACGCAGTATTTT.